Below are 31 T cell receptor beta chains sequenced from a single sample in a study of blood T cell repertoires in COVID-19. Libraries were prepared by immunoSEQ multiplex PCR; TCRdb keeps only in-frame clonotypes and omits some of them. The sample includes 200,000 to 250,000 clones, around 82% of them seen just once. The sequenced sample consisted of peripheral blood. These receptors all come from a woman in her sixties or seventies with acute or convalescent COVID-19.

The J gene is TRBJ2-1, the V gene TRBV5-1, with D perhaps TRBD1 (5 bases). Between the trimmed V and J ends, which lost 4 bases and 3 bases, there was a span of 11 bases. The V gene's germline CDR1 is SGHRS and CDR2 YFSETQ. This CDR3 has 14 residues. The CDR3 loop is CASSMQTDYNEQFF. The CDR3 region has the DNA TGCGCCAGCAGCATGCAGACAGACTACAATGAGCAGTTCTTC.

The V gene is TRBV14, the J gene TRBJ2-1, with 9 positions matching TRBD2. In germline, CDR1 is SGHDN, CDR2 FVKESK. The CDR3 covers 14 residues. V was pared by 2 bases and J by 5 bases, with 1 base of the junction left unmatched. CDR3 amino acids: CASSQLAGNNEQFF. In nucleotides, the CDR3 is TGTGCCAGCAGCCAACTAGCGGGAAACAATGAGCAGTTCTTC. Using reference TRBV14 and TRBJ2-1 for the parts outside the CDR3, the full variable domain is EAGVTQFPSHSVIEKGQTVTLRCDPISGHDNLYWYRRVMGKEIKFLLHFVKESKQDESGMPNNRFLAERTGGTYSTLKVQPAELEDSGVYFCASSQLAGNNEQFFGPGTRLTVL.

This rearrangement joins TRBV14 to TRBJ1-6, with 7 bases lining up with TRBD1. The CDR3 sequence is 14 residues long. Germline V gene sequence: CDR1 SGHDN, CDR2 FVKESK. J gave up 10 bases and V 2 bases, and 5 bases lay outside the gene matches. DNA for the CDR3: TGTGCCAGCAGCCAACAGACAGGGACCTCACCCCTCCACTTT. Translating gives CASSQQTGTSPLHF. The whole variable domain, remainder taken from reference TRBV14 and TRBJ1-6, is EAGVTQFPSHSVIEKGQTVTLRCDPISGHDNLYWYRRVMGKEIKFLLHFVKESKQDESGMPNNRFLAERTGGTYSTLKVQPAELEDSGVYFCASSQQTGTSPLHFGNGTRLTVT.

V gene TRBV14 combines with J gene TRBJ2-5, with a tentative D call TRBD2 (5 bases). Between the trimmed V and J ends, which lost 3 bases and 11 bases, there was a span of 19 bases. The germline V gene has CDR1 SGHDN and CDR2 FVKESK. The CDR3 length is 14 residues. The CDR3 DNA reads TGTGCCAGCAGCCATACAGCGGCGGGCGGAACTCAGTACTTC. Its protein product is CASSHTAAGGTQYF.

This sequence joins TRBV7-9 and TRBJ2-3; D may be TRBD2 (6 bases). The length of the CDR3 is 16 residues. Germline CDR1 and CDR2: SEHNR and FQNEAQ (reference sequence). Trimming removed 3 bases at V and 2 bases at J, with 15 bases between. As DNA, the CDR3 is TGTGCCAGCAGCTTGAACCAGCGGGCCCTCACAGATACGCAGTATTTT. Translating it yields CASSLNQRALTDTQYF.

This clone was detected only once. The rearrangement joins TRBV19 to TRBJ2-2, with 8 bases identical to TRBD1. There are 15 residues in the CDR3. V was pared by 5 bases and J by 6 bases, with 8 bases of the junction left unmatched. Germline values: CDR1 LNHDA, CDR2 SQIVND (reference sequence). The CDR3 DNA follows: TGTGCCAGTAGTCTACCGACAGGGGTTGCCGGGGAGCTGTTTTTT. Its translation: CASSLPTGVAGELFF.

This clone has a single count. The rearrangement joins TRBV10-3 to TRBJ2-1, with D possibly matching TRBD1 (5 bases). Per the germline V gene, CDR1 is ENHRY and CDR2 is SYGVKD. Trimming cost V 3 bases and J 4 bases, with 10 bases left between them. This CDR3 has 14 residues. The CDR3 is CAISDPTGYNEQFF. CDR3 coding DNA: TGTGCCATCAGTGACCCAACAGGTTACAATGAGCAGTTCTTC.

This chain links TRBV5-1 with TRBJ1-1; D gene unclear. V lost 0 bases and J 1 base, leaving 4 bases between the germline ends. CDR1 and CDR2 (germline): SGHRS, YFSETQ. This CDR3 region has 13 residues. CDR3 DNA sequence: TGCGCCAGCAGCTTGGAACAGAACACTGAAGCTTTCTTT. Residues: CASSLEQNTEAFF.

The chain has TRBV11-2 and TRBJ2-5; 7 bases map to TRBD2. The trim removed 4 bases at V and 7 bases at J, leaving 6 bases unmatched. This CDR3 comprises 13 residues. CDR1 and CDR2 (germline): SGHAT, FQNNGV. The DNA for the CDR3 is TGTGCCAGCAGCTCCCCCTCGGGGGGGACCCAGTACTTC. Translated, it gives CASSSPSGGTQYF. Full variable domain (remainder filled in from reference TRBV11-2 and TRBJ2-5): EAGVAQSPRYKIIEKRQSVAFWCNPISGHATLYWYQQILGQGPKLLIQFQNNGVVDDSQLPKDRFSAERLKGVDSTLKIQPAKLEDSAVYLCASSSPSGGTQYFGPGTRLLVL.

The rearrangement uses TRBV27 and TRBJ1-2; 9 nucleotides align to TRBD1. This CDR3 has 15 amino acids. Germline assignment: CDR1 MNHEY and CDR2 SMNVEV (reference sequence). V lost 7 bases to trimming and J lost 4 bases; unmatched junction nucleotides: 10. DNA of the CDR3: TGTGCCAGCAAAAAGGGGGACAGGGAGATCTATGGCTACACCTTC. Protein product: CASKKGDREIYGYTF.

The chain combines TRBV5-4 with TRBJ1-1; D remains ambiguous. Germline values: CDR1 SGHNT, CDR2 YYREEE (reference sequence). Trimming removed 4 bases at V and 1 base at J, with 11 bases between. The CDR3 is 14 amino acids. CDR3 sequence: CASSKEGRNTEAFF. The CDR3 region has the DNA TGTGCCAGCAGCAAGGAGGGCAGGAACACTGAAGCTTTCTTT.

As DNA, the CDR3 is TGCGCCAGCAGCCAGAGGACAGGGGAAGGTCAGCCCCAGCATTTT. As protein: CASSQRTGEGQPQHF. The chain carries TRBV4-1 and TRBJ1-5, with TRBD1 matching 9 bases. This CDR3 spans 15 amino acids. Losses at the gene ends were 3 bases for V and 6 bases for J; bases not matched to a gene: 6. Germline V gives CDR1 MGHRA, CDR2 YSYEKL.

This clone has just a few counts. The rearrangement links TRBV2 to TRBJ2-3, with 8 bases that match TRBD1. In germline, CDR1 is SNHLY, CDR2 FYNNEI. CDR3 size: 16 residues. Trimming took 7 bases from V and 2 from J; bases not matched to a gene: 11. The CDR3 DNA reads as TGTGCCAGCAACCGAAGGATACAGGGGGACACAGATACGCAGTATTTT. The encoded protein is CASNRRIQGDTDTQYF.

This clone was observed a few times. The CDR3 coding sequence is TGTGCCAGCAGCAAAGGTAGTAGCGGGAGTTTATACGAGCAGTACTTC. Its protein is CASSKGSSGSLYEQYF. This chain connects TRBV21-1 to TRBJ2-7; the listed D gene, TRBD2, was not tested against the DNA. TRBV21-1 is annotated as a pseudogene. The CDR3 contains 16 residues.

CDR3 sequence: CASSLSGDSYSPLHF. The CDR3 DNA follows: TGTGCCAGCAGCTTGTCGGGGGACAGCTATTCACCCCTCCACTTT. V and J are TRBV5-5 and TRBJ1-6; 7 positions match TRBD1. Germline trimming cut 1 base from V and 8 bases from J; bases unmatched to any gene: 6. This CDR3 is 15 amino acids long. CDR1 is SGHKS and CDR2 is YYEKEE in the germline V gene (reference sequence).

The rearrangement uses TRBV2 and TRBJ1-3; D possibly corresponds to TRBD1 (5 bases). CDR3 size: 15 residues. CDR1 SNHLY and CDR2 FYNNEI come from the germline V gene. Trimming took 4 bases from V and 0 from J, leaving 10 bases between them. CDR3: CASSAGGDSGNTIYF. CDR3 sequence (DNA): TGTGCCAGCAGTGCCGGGGGGGACTCTGGAAACACCATATATTTT.

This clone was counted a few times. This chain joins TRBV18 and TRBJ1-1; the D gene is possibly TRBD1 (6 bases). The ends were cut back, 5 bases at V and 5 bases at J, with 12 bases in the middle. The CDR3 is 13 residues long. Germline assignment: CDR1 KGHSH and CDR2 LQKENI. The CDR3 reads CASSSTGKTEAFF. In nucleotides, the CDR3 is TGTGCCAGCTCATCGACAGGTAAAACTGAAGCTTTCTTT.

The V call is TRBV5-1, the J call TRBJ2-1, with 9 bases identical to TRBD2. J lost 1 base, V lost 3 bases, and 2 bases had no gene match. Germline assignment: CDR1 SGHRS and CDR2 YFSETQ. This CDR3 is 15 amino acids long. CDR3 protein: CASSSSGKSYNEQFF. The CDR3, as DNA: TGCGCCAGCAGCTCTAGCGGGAAGTCCTACAATGAGCAGTTCTTC.

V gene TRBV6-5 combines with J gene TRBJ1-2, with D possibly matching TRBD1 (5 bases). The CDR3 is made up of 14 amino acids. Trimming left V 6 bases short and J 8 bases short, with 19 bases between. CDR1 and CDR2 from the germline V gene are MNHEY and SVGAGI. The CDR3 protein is CASRNSGGGAGYTF. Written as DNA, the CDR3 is TGTGCCAGCAGAAACTCCGGGGGAGGCGCCGGCTACACCTTC.

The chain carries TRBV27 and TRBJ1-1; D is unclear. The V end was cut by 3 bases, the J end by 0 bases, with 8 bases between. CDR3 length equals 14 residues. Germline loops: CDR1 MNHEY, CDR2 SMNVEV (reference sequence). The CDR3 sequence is CASSFRPMNTEAFF. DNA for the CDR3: TGTGCCAGCAGTTTCAGGCCCATGAACACTGAAGCTTTCTTT.

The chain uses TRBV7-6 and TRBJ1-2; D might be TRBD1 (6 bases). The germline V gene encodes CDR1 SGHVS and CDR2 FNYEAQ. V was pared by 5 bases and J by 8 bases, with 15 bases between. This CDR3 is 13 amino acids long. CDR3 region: CASSPSAGAGYTF. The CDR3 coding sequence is TGTGCCAGCAGCCCTTCGGCAGGGGCCGGCTACACCTTC.

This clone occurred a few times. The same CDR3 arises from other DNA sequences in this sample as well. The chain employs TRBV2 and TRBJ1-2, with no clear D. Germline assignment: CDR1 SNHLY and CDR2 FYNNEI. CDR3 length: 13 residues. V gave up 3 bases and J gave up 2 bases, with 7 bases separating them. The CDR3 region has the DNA TGTGCCAGCAGTGAGGGCAGCAACTATGGCTACACCTTC. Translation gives CASSEGSNYGYTF.

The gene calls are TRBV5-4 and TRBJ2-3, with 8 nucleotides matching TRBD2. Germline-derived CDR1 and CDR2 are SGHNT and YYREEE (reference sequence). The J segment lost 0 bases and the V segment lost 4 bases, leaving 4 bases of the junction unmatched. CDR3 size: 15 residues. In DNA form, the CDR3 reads TGTGCCAGCAGCCCCGGGAGGGCGAGCACAGATACGCAGTATTTT. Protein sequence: CASSPGRASTDTQYF. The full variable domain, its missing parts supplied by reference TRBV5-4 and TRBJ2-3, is ETGVTQSPTHLIKTRGQQVTLRCSSQSGHNTVSWYQQALGQGPQFIFQYYREEENGRGNFPPRFSGLQFPNYSSELNVNALELDDSALYLCASSPGRASTDTQYFGPGTRLTVL.

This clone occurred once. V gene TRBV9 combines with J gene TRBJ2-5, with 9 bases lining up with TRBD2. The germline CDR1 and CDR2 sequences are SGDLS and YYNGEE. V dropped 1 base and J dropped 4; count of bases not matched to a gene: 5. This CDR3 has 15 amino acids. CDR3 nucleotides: TGTGCCAGCAGCGTAAGCATAGCGGGAGCAGAGACCCAGTACTTC. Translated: CASSVSIAGAETQYF.

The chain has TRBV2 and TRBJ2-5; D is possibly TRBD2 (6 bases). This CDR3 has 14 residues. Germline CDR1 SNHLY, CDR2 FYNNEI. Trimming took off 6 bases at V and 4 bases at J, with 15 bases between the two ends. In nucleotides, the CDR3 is TGTGCCAGCAGAAATGATTTTAGCGGAGAGACCCAGTACTTC. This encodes CASRNDFSGETQYF.

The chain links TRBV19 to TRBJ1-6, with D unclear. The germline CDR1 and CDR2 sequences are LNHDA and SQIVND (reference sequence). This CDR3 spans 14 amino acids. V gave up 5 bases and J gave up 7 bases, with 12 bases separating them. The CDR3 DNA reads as TGTGCCAGTAGTCTTGGACGGGAGAATTCACCCCTCCACTTT. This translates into CASSLGRENSPLHF. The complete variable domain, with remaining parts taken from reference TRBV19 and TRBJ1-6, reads DGGITQSPKYLFRKEGQNVTLSCEQNLNHDAMYWYRQDPGQGLRLIYYSQIVNDFQKGDIAEGYSVSREKKESFPLTVTSAQKNPTAFYLCASSLGRENSPLHFGNGTRLTVT.

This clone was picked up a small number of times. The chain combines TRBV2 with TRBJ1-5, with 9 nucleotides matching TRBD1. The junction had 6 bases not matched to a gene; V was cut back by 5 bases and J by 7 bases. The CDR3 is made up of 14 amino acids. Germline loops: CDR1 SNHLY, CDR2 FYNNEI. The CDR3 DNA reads TGTGCCAGCAGTCTGGACAGGGGTAGGCAGCCCCAGCATTTT. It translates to CASSLDRGRQPQHF.

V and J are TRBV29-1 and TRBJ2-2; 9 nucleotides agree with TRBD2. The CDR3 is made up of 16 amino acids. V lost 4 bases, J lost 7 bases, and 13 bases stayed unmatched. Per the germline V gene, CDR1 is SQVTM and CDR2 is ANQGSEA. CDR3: CSVGGGRAQNDGELFF. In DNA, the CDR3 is TGCAGCGTTGGAGGCGGGAGGGCCCAGAACGACGGGGAGCTGTTTTTT.

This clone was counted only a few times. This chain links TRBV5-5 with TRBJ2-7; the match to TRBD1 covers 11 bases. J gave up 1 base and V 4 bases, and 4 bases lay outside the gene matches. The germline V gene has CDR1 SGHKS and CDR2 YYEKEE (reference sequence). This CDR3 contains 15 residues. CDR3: CASSTGTGGSYEQYF. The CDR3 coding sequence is TGTGCCAGCAGCACCGGGACAGGGGGTTCCTACGAGCAGTACTTC.

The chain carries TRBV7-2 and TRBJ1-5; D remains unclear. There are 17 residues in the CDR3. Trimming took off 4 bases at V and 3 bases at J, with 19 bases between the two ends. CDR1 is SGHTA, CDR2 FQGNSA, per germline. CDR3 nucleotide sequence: TGTGCCAGCAGCTATTCGTCACGTAATGACTTCAATCAGCCCCAGCATTTT. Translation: CASSYSSRNDFNQPQHF.

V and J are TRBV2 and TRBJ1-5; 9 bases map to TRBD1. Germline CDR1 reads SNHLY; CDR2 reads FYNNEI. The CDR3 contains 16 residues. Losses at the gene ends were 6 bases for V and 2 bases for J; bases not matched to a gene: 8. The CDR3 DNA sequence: TGTGCCAGCAGGCAGACAGGGGGGGACGGCAATCAGCCCCAGCATTTT. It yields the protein CASRQTGGDGNQPQHF.